This entry is about one TCR beta chain. The data stem from a study of blood T cell repertoires in COVID-19. About the research overall: Material from acute and convalescent COVID-19 was sourced from the United States, Italy and Spain. The analysed material was cDNA or gDNA that came from T cells, B-cell-depleted T cells, or PBMCs.

V trimming: 0 bases; J trimming: 0 bases; junction bases outside the gene matches: 8. The CDR3 length is 18 residues. Germline CDR1 and CDR2: KGHDR and SFDVKD. Authors' data handling: From reference gene primer amplification, estimates of nucleated cell counts were derived. Only in-frame clones appear in the TCRdb table, and some are missing; sequencing was by immunoSEQ multiplex PCR. That table furnishes V, J and clone size, whereas the DNA furnished D and trimming. The sample has 150,000 to 200,000 clones, roughly 86% seen once. This TCR came from a man between 60 and 75 years old with COVID-19, enrolled during active disease. The chain joins TRBV24-1 to TRBJ2-3; 7 positions agree with TRBD1. The sequenced sample consisted of peripheral blood. This CDR3 is CATSDLGLQGRSTDTQYF. The CDR3 DNA follows: TGTGCCACCAGTGATTTGGGCCTACAGGGGCGCAGCACAGATACGCAGTATTTT.